The 19 T cell receptor beta chains in this list originate from one sample, sequenced in a study of blood T cell repertoires in COVID-19. TCRdb keeps only in-frame clones here, not all; method: immunoSEQ multiplex PCR. The repertoire holds some 390,000 clones, with around 92% as singletons. Sequencing used PBMCs or T cells enriched from blood (not recorded which). The receptors here all came from a woman under 40 who had recovered from COVID-19.

The CDR3 sequence is CASSQEMSTGGRNEQYF. The CDR3 DNA reads as TGCGCCAGCAGCCAAGAGATGAGTACAGGGGGGCGGAACGAGCAGTACTTC. V is TRBV4-1 and J is TRBJ2-7; 8 positions agree with TRBD1. The CDR3 extends over 17 amino acids. The germline V gene encodes CDR1 MGHRA and CDR2 YSYEKL. Unmatched junction bases numbered 12, after V lost 0 bases and J lost 5 bases.

The V call is TRBV28, the J call TRBJ1-1, with unresolved D. Deletions cut 0 bases from V and 1 base from J, with 9 bases between. The CDR3 has 15 residues. The germline gives CDR1 MDHEN, CDR2 SYDVKM. CDR3 residues: CASSLWGRPNTEAFF. The DNA for the CDR3 is TGTGCCAGCAGTTTATGGGGGAGGCCGAACACTGAAGCTTTCTTT.

The chain uses TRBV7-9 and TRBJ1-1; possibly TRBD1 for D (6 bases). V was cut by 4 bases and J by 1 base, with 13 bases left in between. The CDR3 consists of 15 residues. Germline V gene lookup returns CDR1 SEHNR and CDR2 FQNEAQ (reference sequence). The CDR3 loop reads CASSSPTGPNTEAFF. In DNA form, the CDR3 reads TGTGCCAGCAGCTCCCCGACAGGACCGAACACTGAAGCTTTCTTT.

V usage is TRBV30 and J usage is TRBJ1-3; maybe TRBD1 (5 bases). V gave up 5 bases and J gave up 3 bases, with 14 bases separating them. Germline V CDR1 and CDR2: GTSNPN, SVGIG (reference sequence). The CDR3 length is 14 residues. CDR3 nucleotides: TGTGCCTGGTCCGACAGCTTAAATGGAAACACCATATATTTT. Translating it yields CAWSDSLNGNTIYF. Together with reference TRBV30 and TRBJ1-3, the CDR3 gives the full variable domain: SQTIHQWPATLVQPVGSPLSLECTVEGTSNPNLYWYRQAAGRGLQLLFYSVGIGQISSEVPQNLSASRPQDRQFILSSKKLLLSDSGFYLCAWSDSLNGNTIYFGEGSWLTVV.

The chain couples TRBV2 to TRBJ1-5, with a tentative D call TRBD1 (5 bases). The CDR3 totals 15 residues. Between the trimmed V and J ends, which lost 6 bases and 2 bases, there was a span of 14 bases. CDR1 and CDR2 (germline): SNHLY, FYNNEI. CDR3 residues: CASSPRTWGNQPQHF. For the CDR3, the DNA is TGTGCCAGCAGCCCCCGGACATGGGGCAATCAGCCCCAGCATTTT.

The chain recombines TRBV28 with TRBJ2-7; the D gene is possibly TRBD2 (5 bases). CDR3 length: 14 residues. V was trimmed by 5 bases and J by 0 bases, leaving 11 bases between them. Germline assignment: CDR1 MDHEN and CDR2 SYDVKM. CDR3 amino acids: CASSVGESSYEQYF. The CDR3 DNA sequence: TGTGCCAGCAGTGTTGGGGAGAGCTCCTACGAGCAGTACTTC.

The chain recombines TRBV30 with TRBJ1-4, with D possibly matching TRBD1 (5 bases). Germline-derived CDR1 and CDR2 are GTSNPN and SVGIG (reference sequence). The CDR3 sequence is 14 residues long. Trimming pared 2 bases from V and 8 bases from J, leaving 15 bases between. The CDR3 DNA is TGTGCCTGGAGTATGGGGCAGGTTGGGGAAAAACTGTTTTTT. It encodes CAWSMGQVGEKLFF.

J is TRBJ1-4 and V is TRBV13; a possible D gene is TRBD1 (5 bases). There are 16 residues in the CDR3. V lost 3 bases to trimming and J lost 6 bases, with 17 bases between them. CDR1 and CDR2 (germline): PRHDT, FYEKMQ (reference sequence). The CDR3 here is CASSFSRQSAYEKLFF. The CDR3 DNA reads as TGTGCCAGCAGCTTTTCCCGACAGTCCGCATATGAAAAACTGTTTTTT.

This sequence joins TRBV7-3 and TRBJ2-1, with 7 positions matching TRBD1. CDR1 and CDR2 from the germline V gene are SGHTA and FQGTGA. Trimming at V came to 4 bases and at J to 6 bases, leaving 3 bases not matched to a gene. This CDR3 contains 13 residues. CDR3 bases: TGTGCCAGCAGCTCGTACAGGGGCAATGAGCAGTTCTTC. Translating gives CASSSYRGNEQFF.

The chain combines TRBV27 with TRBJ1-1; maybe TRBD1 (6 bases). CDR3 length: 13 residues. CDR1 is MNHEY, CDR2 SMNVEV, per germline (reference sequence). V was shortened by 8 bases and J by 2 bases, with 12 bases between the two germline ends. CDR3 residues: CASQLDRNTEAFF. CDR3 in DNA: TGTGCCAGCCAACTGGACAGAAACACTGAAGCTTTCTTT.

This clone was found a few times. The V gene is TRBV11-3, the J gene TRBJ1-3; D ambiguous. Germline assignment: CDR1 SGHNT and CDR2 YENEEA. The CDR3 totals 13 residues. V lost 5 bases to trimming and J lost 1 base, with 6 bases between them. CDR3 DNA: TGTGCCAGCAGCCCCCGGTCTGGAAACACCATATATTTT. It is translated as CASSPRSGNTIYF.

The V gene is TRBV7-8, the J gene TRBJ1-1; a weak D match, TRBD1 (6 bases). The CDR3 loop spans 15 amino acids. Germline V gene lookup returns CDR1 SGHVS and CDR2 FQNEAQ. V lost 6 bases, J lost 1 base, and 15 bases lay in between. The CDR3 DNA is TGTGCCAGCAGACCCGATTGGGGGCCGAACACTGAAGCTTTCTTT. This translates into CASRPDWGPNTEAFF.

The chain recombines TRBV6-5 with TRBJ1-4, with TRBD1 matching over 7 bases. The CDR3 length is 14 residues. The J segment lost 7 bases and the V segment lost 2 bases, leaving 4 bases of the junction unmatched. Looked up from germline, CDR1 is MNHEY and CDR2 is SVGAGI. The CDR3 DNA reads TGTGCCAGCAGTTACGGTACAGGGGCTGAAAAACTGTTTTTT. It codes for CASSYGTGAEKLFF.

This clone was counted a single time. The rearrangement uses TRBV5-1 and TRBJ2-1; 8 bases are shared with TRBD2. V trimming: 4 bases; J trimming: 7 bases; junction bases outside the gene matches: 13. Germline V gene sequence: CDR1 SGHRS, CDR2 YFSETQ. This CDR3 is built from 16 residues. CDR3 coding DNA: TGCGCCAGCAGCGCCTTGGGAAGCGGGAGCTCTAATGAGCAGTTCTTC. As protein: CASSALGSGSSNEQFF.

This chain uses TRBV6-5 with TRBJ1-1; 9 bases are a match to TRBD1. The V and J ends lost 5 bases and 5 bases, in that order; junction bases with no gene match: 3. Per the germline V gene, CDR1 is MNHEY and CDR2 is SVGAGI. CDR3 length: 13 amino acids. The CDR3 DNA reads TGTGCCAGCAGTAGACAGGGGGTAACTGAAGCTTTCTTT. Protein: CASSRQGVTEAFF.

The chain is built from TRBV19 and TRBJ2-7; D remains unclear. V shed 5 bases and J shed 3 bases, with 5 bases lying between them. The V gene's germline CDR1 is LNHDA and CDR2 SQIVND (reference sequence). The CDR3 is 11 amino acids. CDR3 DNA sequence: TGTGCCAGTAGTTCGAGCTACGAGCAGTACTTC. It encodes CASSSSYEQYF.

The chain employs TRBV7-2 and TRBJ2-2; D is perhaps TRBD1 (6 bases). The CDR3 has 15 amino acids. Germline lookup yields CDR1 SGHTA and CDR2 FQGNSA. V lost 5 bases, J lost 7 bases, and 17 bases lay in between. Here the CDR3 DNA reads TGTGCCAGCAGCACGAGCAGGGGTCTTATCGGGGAGCTGTTTTTT. This translates into CASSTSRGLIGELFF.

This clone was picked up one time. The V call is TRBV20-1, the J call TRBJ2-1; D ambiguous. Germline V lookup: CDR1 DFQATT, CDR2 SNEGSKA (reference sequence). V lost 5 bases and J 4 bases, leaving 3 bases between the germline ends. This CDR3 is built from 10 residues. The CDR3 DNA sequence: TGCAGTGCTCATTACAATGAGCAGTTCTTC. It codes for CSAHYNEQFF.

The V gene is TRBV14, the J gene TRBJ1-1, with D possibly TRBD1 on 6 matching bases. Germline values: CDR1 SGHDN, CDR2 FVKESK. This CDR3 comprises 14 residues. Trimming left V 5 bases short and J 6 bases short, with 16 bases between. The CDR3 region has the DNA TGTGCCAGCAGCTCCCGGACAGAGAGGGCTGAAGCTTTCTTT. Protein product: CASSSRTERAEAFF. Complete variable domain (other parts from reference TRBV14 and TRBJ1-1): EAGVTQFPSHSVIEKGQTVTLRCDPISGHDNLYWYRRVMGKEIKFLLHFVKESKQDESGMPNNRFLAERTGGTYSTLKVQPAELEDSGVYFCASSSRTERAEAFFGQGTRLTVV.